This TCR beta chain was identified during a study of blood T cells in healthy people across ages. Regarding the study as a whole: Higher diversity, along with more naive CD4+ cells, distinguished long-lived donors from aged donors.

It was with a sample-barcoded 5' primer and a J-beta primer mix that a second PCR of about 6 to 12 cycles was run. TCRdb analysed the 5' RACE reads with MiXCR anew, one entry per CDR3 protein. The sample includes about 930,000 distinct CDR3 sequences, 29% of them seen just once. The CDR3 has 18 residues. The J segment lost 0 bases and the V segment lost 5 bases, leaving 10 bases of the junction unmatched. Germline lookup yields CDR1 MDHEN and CDR2 SYDVKM. Staff drew roughly 10 milliliters of peripheral blood from each donor. In the case of this clonotype: Its antigen is unidentified.

These records were also assigned to another study, of T cells of mothers and their children. From that study: Donation was provided by three healthy Caucasian mothers along with their six children.

The clonotype originates from a woman aged 40 to 55 in good health. This chain links TRBV28 with TRBJ1-6, with 7 bases that match TRBD1. Sequencing was performed on blood. CDR3 sequence: CASSPDRDPGSYNSPLHF. CDR3 DNA: TGTGCCAGCAGTCCCGACAGGGACCCTGGCTCCTATAATTCACCCCTCCACTTT. Full variable domain (outside the CDR3, taken from reference TRBV28 and TRBJ1-6): DVKVTQSSRYLVKRTGEKVFLECVQDMDHENMFWYRQDPGLGLRLIYFSYDVKMKEKGDIPEGYSVSREKKERFSLILESASTNQTSMYLCASSPDRDPGSYNSPLHFGNGTRLTVT.